Reported below is one T cell receptor (beta chain). The antigen is unknown. This sample is part of a study of human T cells and chemical hapten exposure. Across the study: TCR yields per sample varied mostly from small pooled library volume differences.

Specified time point: patch test 2, 6 weeks after DPC sensitization. As to treatment: therapeutic diphenylcyclopropenone sensitization with weekly scalp DPC. In every case, blood was obtained before the patch test was applied. CDR3 length: 14 amino acids. Trimming removed 1 base at V and 0 bases at J, with 6 bases between. The germline V gene encodes CDR1 SGHAT and CDR2 FQNNGV. Individual cDNA molecules in this library carried unique molecular identifiers. TCRdb reanalysed the RACE reads using MiXCR and keeps one entry per CDR3 protein. The data contain approximately 120,000 distinct CDR3 sequences, 9.2% of them seen just once; the ten biggest clones take up more than 3%. Findings of the study overall: High-frequency TCRs, those above 1 in 1000, stayed the same after DPC sensitization.

Source: whole blood, taken in connection with sensitization to the hapten diphenylcyclopropenone (DPC). This chain joins TRBV11-2 and TRBJ1-1; no clear D. This TCR came from a woman aged 35 to 49 with alopecia areata. Some clones in this sample may be carry-over from other donors' samples. The CDR3 loop reads CASSLAQLNTEAFF. CDR3 nucleotide sequence: TGTGCCAGCAGCTTAGCACAGTTGAACACTGAAGCTTTCTTT.